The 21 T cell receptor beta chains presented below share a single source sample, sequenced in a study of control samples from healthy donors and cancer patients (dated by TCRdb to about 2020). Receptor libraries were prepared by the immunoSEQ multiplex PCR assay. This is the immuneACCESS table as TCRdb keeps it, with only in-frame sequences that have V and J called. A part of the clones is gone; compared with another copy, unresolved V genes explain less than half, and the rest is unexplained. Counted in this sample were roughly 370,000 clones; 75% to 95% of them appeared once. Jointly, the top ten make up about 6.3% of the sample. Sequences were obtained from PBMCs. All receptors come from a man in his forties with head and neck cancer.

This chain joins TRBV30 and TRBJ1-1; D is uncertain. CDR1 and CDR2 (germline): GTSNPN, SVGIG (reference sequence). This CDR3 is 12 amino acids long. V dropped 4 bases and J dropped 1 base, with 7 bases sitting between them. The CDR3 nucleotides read TGTGCCTGGAACGACCAGAACACTGAAGCTTTCTTT. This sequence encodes CAWNDQNTEAFF.

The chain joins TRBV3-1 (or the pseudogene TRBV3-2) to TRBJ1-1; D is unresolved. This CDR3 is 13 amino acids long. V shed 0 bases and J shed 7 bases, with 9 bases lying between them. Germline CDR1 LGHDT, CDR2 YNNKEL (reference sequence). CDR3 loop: CASSQDRMGEAFF. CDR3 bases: TGTGCCAGCAGCCAAGACCGGATGGGTGAAGCTTTCTTT.

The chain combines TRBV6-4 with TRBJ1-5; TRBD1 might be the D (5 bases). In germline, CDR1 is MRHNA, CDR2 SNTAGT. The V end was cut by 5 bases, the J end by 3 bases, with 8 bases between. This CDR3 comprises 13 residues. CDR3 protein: CASSRDLNQPQHF. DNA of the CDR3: TGTGCCAGCAGTAGGGACCTCAATCAGCCCCAGCATTTT.

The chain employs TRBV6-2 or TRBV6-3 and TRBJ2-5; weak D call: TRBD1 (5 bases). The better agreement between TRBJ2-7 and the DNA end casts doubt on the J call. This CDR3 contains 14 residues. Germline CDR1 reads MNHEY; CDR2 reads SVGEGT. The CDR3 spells CASSYSPRAYEQYF. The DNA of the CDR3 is TGTGCCAGCAGTTACTCACCCAGGGCCTACGAGCAGTACTTC.

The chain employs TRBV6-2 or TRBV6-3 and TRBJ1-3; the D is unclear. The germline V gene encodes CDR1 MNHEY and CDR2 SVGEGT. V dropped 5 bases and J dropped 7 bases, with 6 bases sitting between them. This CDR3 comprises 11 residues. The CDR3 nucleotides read TGTGCCAGCAGTCCCCGGAACACCATATATTTT. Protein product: CASSPRNTIYF.

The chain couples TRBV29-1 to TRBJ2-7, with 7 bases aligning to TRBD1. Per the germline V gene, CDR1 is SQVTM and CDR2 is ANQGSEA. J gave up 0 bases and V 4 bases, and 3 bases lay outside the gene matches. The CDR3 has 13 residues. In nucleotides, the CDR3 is TGCAGCGTTGGACAGGGTACCTCCTACGAGCAGTACTTC. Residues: CSVGQGTSYEQYF.

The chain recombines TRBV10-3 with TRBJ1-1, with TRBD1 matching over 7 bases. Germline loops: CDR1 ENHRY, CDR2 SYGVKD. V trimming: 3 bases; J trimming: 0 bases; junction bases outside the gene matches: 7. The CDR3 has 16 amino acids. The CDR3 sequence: CAISDLTGSMNTEAFF. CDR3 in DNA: TGTGCCATCAGTGATTTGACAGGGAGTATGAACACTGAAGCTTTCTTT.

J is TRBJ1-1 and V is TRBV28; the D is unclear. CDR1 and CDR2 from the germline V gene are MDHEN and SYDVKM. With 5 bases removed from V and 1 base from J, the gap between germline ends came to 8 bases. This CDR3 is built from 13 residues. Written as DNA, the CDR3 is TGTGCCAGCAGTCTCAGTTGGAACACTGAAGCTTTCTTT. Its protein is CASSLSWNTEAFF.

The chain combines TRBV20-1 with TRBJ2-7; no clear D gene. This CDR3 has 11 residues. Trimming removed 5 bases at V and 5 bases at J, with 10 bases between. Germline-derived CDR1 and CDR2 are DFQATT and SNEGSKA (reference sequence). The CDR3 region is CSALQTNEQYF. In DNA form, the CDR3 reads TGCAGTGCTCTCCAGACCAACGAGCAGTACTTC.

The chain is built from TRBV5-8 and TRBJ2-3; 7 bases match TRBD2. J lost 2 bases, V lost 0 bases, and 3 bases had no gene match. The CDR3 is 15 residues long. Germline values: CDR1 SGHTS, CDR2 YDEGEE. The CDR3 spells CASSLGLAATDTQYF. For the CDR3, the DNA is TGTGCCAGCAGCTTGGGGCTAGCGGCCACAGATACGCAGTATTTT. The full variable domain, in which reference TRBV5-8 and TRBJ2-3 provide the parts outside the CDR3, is EAGVTQSPTHLIKTRGQQATLRCSPISGHTSVYWYQQALGLGLQFLLWYDEGEERNRGNFPPRFSGRQFPNYSSELNVNALELEDSALYLCASSLGLAATDTQYFGPGTRLTVL.

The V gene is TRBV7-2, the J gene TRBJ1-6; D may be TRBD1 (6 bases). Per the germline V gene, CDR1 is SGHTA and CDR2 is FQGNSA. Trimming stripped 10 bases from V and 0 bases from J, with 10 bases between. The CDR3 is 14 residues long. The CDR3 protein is CATRTDSYNSPLHF. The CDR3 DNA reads TGTGCCACCCGGACAGACTCCTATAATTCACCCCTCCACTTT. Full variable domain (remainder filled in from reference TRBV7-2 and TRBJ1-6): GAGVSQSPSNKVTEKGKDVELRCDPISGHTALYWYRQSLGQGLEFLIYFQGNSAPDKSGLPSDRFSAERTGGSVSTLTIQRTQQEDSAVYLCATRTDSYNSPLHFGNGTRLTVT.

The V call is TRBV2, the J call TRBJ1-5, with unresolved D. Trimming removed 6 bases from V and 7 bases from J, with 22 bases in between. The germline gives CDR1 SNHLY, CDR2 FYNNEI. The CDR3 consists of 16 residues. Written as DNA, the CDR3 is TGTGCCAGCAGAAGCGGGTCGGCAGTTTCCAAACAGCCCCAGCATTTT. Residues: CASRSGSAVSKQPQHF.

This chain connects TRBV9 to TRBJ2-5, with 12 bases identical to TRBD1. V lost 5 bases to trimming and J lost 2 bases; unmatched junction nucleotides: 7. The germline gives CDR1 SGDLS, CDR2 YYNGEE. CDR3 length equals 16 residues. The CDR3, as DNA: TGTGCCAGCAGTCCGACGGGACAGGGGGCTCAAGAGACCCAGTACTTC. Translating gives CASSPTGQGAQETQYF.

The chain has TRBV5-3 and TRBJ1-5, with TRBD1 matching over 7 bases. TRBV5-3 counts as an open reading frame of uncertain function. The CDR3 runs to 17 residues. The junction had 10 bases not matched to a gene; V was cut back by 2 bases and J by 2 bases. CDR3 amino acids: CARSLYFLDRGNQPQHF. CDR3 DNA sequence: TGTGCCAGAAGCTTATACTTTTTAGACAGGGGCAATCAGCCCCAGCATTTT.

The chain's CDR3 is CASSYSQGYSSYEQYF. DNA of the CDR3: TGTGCCAGCAGCTACTCGCAGGGCTACAGCTCCTACGAGCAGTACTTC. J is TRBJ2-7 and V is TRBV3-1 (or the pseudogene TRBV3-2); D is possibly TRBD1 (5 bases). The germline V gene encodes CDR1 LGHDT and CDR2 YNNKEL (reference sequence). The CDR3 is 16 residues long. Trimming stripped 5 bases from V and 0 bases from J, with 17 bases between.

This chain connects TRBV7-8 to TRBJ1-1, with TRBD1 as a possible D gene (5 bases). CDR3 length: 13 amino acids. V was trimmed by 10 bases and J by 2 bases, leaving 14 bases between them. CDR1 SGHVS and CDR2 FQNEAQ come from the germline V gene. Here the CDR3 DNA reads TGTGCCACCCAATCCGGGACCAACACTGAAGCTTTCTTT. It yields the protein CATQSGTNTEAFF.

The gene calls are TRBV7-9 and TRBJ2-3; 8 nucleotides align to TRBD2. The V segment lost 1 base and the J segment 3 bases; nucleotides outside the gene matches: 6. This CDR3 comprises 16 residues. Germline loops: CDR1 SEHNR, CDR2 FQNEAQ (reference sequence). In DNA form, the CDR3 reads TGTGCCAGCAGCTTAGGGGCTAGCGGGTATACAGATACGCAGTATTTT. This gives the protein CASSLGASGYTDTQYF.

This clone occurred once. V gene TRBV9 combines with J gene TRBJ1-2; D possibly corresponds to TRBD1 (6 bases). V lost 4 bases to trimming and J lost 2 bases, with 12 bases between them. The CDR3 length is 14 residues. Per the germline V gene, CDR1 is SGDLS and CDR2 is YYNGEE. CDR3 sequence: CASSQQGSNYGYTF. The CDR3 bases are TGTGCCAGCAGCCAACAGGGTTCCAACTATGGCTACACCTTC.

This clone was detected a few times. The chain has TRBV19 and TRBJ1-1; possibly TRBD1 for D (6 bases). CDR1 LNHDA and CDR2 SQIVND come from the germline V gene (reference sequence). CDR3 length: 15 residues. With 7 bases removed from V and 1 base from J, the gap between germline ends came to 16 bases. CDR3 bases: TGTGCCAGTACCCCTGGAGGACAGCCGAACACTGAAGCTTTCTTT. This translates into CASTPGGQPNTEAFF.

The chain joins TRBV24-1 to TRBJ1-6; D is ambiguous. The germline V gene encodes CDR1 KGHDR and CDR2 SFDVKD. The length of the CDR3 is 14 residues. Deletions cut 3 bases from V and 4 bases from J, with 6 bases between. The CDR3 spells CATSDNGYNSPLHF. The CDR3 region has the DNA TGTGCCACCAGTGATAACGGTTATAATTCACCCCTCCACTTT.

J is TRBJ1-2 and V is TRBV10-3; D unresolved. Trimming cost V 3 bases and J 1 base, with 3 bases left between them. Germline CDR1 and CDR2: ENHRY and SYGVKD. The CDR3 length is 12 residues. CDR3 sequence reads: CAISEGNYGYTF. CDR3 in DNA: TGTGCCATCAGTGAAGGTAACTATGGCTACACCTTC.